This is a list of T cell receptor beta chains from one sample in a study of monozygotic twins with inflammatory bowel disease. TCRdb reprocessed the 5' RACE reads, with one entry per CDR3 protein and no DNA. This sample's clone table lists some 300,000 distinct CDR3 sequences. The sequenced sample was blood. Receptors were obtained from a human donor with ulcerative colitis or Crohn's disease, or a healthy co-twin of an affected twin (not recorded which). The CDR3 runs from the conserved cysteine through the conserved F or W.

J gene: TRBJ2-1; V gene: TRBV12-3/TRBV12-4; CDR3 protein: CTSSHGADEQFF
J gene: TRBJ2-1; V gene: TRBV24-1; CDR3 protein: CATNTPGGSYNEQFF
J gene: TRBJ2-7; V gene: TRBV6-1; CDR3 protein: CASSRLAGGYYEQYF
J gene: TRBJ2-2; V gene: TRBV18; CDR3 protein: CASSPGVGELFF
J gene: TRBJ2-4; V gene: TRBV7-2; CDR3 protein: CASSSGRQSWDIQYF
J gene: TRBJ1-4; V gene: TRBV18; CDR3 protein: CASSPGLNEKLFF
J gene: TRBJ1-6; V gene: TRBV2; CDR3 protein: CASGTANNSPLHF
J gene: TRBJ2-2; V gene: TRBV5-5; CDR3 protein: CASSFLQGARAGELFF
J gene: TRBJ2-6; V gene: TRBV12-3/TRBV12-4; CDR3 protein: CASTASGANVLTF
J gene: TRBJ2-6; V gene: TRBV6-2/TRBV6-3; CDR3 protein: CASSYKGTAGANVLTF
J gene: TRBJ2-7; V gene: TRBV29-1; CDR3 protein: CSVRDSTYEQYF
J gene: TRBJ2-7; V gene: TRBV18; CDR3 protein: CASSPPDRASEQYF
J gene: TRBJ2-7; V gene: TRBV6-2/TRBV6-3; CDR3 protein: CASTRRHNGDYEQYF
J gene: TRBJ1-6; V gene: TRBV19; CDR3 protein: CASSPADRSASPLHF
J gene: TRBJ2-5; V gene: TRBV27; CDR3 protein: CASSPPRNLRTQYF
J gene: TRBJ2-1; V gene: TRBV4-2; CDR3 protein: CASSRPGLASAEQFF
J gene: TRBJ2-7; V gene: TRBV6-5; CDR3 protein: CASSSPGQGFLEQYF
J gene: TRBJ2-1; V gene: TRBV7-2; CDR3 protein: CASRRTNEQFF
J gene: TRBJ2-7; V gene: TRBV6-5; CDR3 protein: CASSYSMAGRAYEQYF
J gene: TRBJ2-7; V gene: TRBV6-5; CDR3 protein: CASSYRPLAGGPWEQYF
J gene: TRBJ2-1; V gene: TRBV7-2; CDR3 protein: CASSFPGGLYNEQFF
J gene: TRBJ2-1; V gene: TRBV5-1; CDR3 protein: CAGSLVGQINEQFF
J gene: TRBJ2-4; V gene: TRBV5-1; CDR3 protein: CASSLRQTLAKNIQYF